These T cell receptor beta chains were read from a single sample in a study of metastatic and nonmetastatic thyroid tumors. TCRdb re-analyzed the PCR reads using MiXCR. The sample lists roughly 20,000 clones, 16% occurring once. The specimen was blood. The receptors come from a male donor with papillary thyroid cancer or a benign thyroid nodule (not recorded which). Some clones in this sample may be carry-over from other donors' samples. Each CDR3 is given with its conserved first and last residue. D genes are given only for firm matches. Only part of the rows carry a size: once, few, many, or a class if the clone is expanded.

j_call | v_call | d_call | clone_size | cdr3_nt | cdr3_aa
TRBJ1-4 | TRBV12-3/TRBV12-4 | . | few | TGTGCCAGCACCACACACTCGACAGTTTTTAATGAAAAACTGTTTTTT | CASTTHSTVFNEKLFF
TRBJ2-7 | TRBV6-1 | . | . | TGTGCCAGCTTGTCTCGGGCGTCCTACGAGCAGTACTTC | CASLSRASYEQYF
TRBJ2-7 | TRBV6-1 | . | many | TGTGCCAGCAGTCAGGACGAAAGAAGGGGTGCCTACGAGCAGTACTTC | CASSQDERRGAYEQYF
TRBJ1-2 | TRBV30 | . | medium-sized | TGTGCCTGGAGCAGGGATCGAGGGTATGGCTACACCTTC | CAWSRDRGYGYTF
TRBJ1-5 | TRBV11-2 | . | many | TGTGCCAGCGCACAAGGTTTGGGTCAGCCCCAGCATTTT | CASAQGLGQPQHF
TRBJ2-1 | TRBV6-1 | TRBD2 | many | TGTGCCAGCAACGGACTAGCGGGGGGGGGGCAGTTCTTC | CASNGLAGGGQFF
TRBJ2-3 | TRBV6-4 | . | few | TGTGCCAGCAGTGAAGGGGCGGGGTACGCCACAGATACGCAGTATTTT | CASSEGAGYATDTQYF
TRBJ2-1 | TRBV11-1 | TRBD2 | many | TGTGCCAGCAGCGTTGGGACTAGCGGGAGGACCCCCGACAATGAGCAGTTCTTC | CASSVGTSGRTPDNEQFF
TRBJ2-1 | TRBV2 | . | many | TGTGCCAGCATTCCACAGGGTTTAGGTGAGCAGTTCTTC | CASIPQGLGEQFF
TRBJ2-3 | TRBV11-1 | TRBD2 | . | TGTGCCAGCAGCTCAGGGAGCGGGAGAGGGATCGGCACAGATACGCAGTATTTT | CASSSGSGRGIGTDTQYF
TRBJ1-5 | TRBV30 | . | many | TGTGCCTGGAGTAGGGACAATCCAGAGCCCCAGCATTTT | CAWSRDNPEPQHF
TRBJ2-5 | TRBV7-9 | TRBD2 | many | TGTGCCAGCAGCTTGGCTAGCGGGAGTGAGACCCAGTACTTC | CASSLASGSETQYF
TRBJ2-1 | TRBV6-2/TRBV6-3 | TRBD2 | many | TGTGCCAGCAGTTACAGCGGGAGGCTCGAGCAGTTCTTC | CASSYSGRLEQFF
TRBJ2-1 | TRBV9 | . | many | TGTGCCAGCAGCTCAAAGATGGGGCTCGGTGAGCAGTTCTTC | CASSSKMGLGEQFF
TRBJ2-1 | TRBV5-1 | TRBD2 | many | TGCGCCAGCACGGGGACTAGCGGGCGGGATGAGCAGTTCTTC | CASTGTSGRDEQFF
TRBJ1-2 | TRBV6-1 | . | few | TGTGCCAGCTACACCGGGGGGGACTATGGCTACACATTC | CASYTGGDYGYTF
TRBJ2-2 | TRBV7-9 | . | many | TGTGCCAGCAGAGACAGCACCGGGGAGCTGTTTTTT | CASRDSTGELFF
TRBJ2-3 | TRBV28 | . | few | TGTGCCAGCATTTCATCCCGGACAAAACGCACAGATACGCAGTATTTT | CASISSRTKRTDTQYF
TRBJ2-5 | TRBV28 | TRBD1 | many | TGTGCCAGCGGAAGAAACAGGGGTCAGGAGACCCAGTACTTC | CASGRNRGQETQYF
TRBJ2-1 | TRBV12-3/TRBV12-4 | TRBD2 | many | TGTGCCAGCAGTTTGGTTAGCGGGAGCGTAGGGCAGTTCTTC | CASSLVSGSVGQFF
TRBJ1-4 | TRBV28 | . | many | TGTGCCAGCAGTTTAGAAATTTGGGGGATGAATGAAAAACTGTTTTTT | CASSLEIWGMNEKLFF
TRBJ2-1 | TRBV6-1 | . | . | TGTGCCAGCAGTCTTGTAGGAGGAGTCAATGAGCAGTTCTTC | CASSLVGGVNEQFF
TRBJ1-2 | TRBV4-3 | TRBD1 | . | TGCGCCATCAGCCGAGTGACAGGGGGCTCTAACTATGGCTACACCTTC | CAISRVTGGSNYGYTF
TRBJ2-3 | TRBV24-1 | TRBD1 | many | TGTGCCACCAGTGAAAATAAGGGGGCCCGGCAGCCTCTACTACAGTATTTT | CATSENKGARQPLLQYF
TRBJ1-3 | TRBV11-1 | TRBD1 | many | TGTGCCAGCAGGAAAGAGGGGGCTTTCTCTGGAAACACCATATATTTT | CASRKEGAFSGNTIYF
TRBJ2-1 | TRBV30 | . | many | TGTGCCTGGACCCGCGGCAATTCCTACAATGAGCAGTTCTTC | CAWTRGNSYNEQFF
TRBJ2-1 | TRBV7-9 | TRBD1 | many | TGTGCCAGCAGCGGACTGGGACAGGGGTTTTACAATGAGCAGTTCTTC | CASSGLGQGFYNEQFF
TRBJ2-1 | TRBV10-3 | . | many | TGTGCCATCAGTGTCCAGGGGGGCAATGAGCAGTTCTTC | CAISVQGGNEQFF
TRBJ2-7 | TRBV28 | TRBD2 | many | TGTGCCAGCAGACGGACTAGCGGGAGTTGGTACGAGCAGTACTTC | CASRRTSGSWYEQYF
TRBJ2-1 | TRBV12-3/TRBV12-4 | . | many | TGTGCCAGCAGCCCCGGACTAACCAGGAGCTCCTACAATGAGCAGTTCTTC | CASSPGLTRSSYNEQFF
TRBJ1-1 | TRBV6-2/TRBV6-3 | TRBD1 | many | TGTGCCAGCAGTGGACCTCGACAGGGAATACCTGGGGGAGCTTTCTTT | CASSGPRQGIPGGAFF